This T cell receptor beta chain was sequenced for a study of CD8 T cells in Susac syndrome. Looking at the study overall: Of the sequenced Susac syndrome patients, more than five had active disease and about 8 were in remission.

The RNA input was roughly 0.5 to 1 ug, and it was reverse transcribed with random hexamers. With immunoSEQ multiplex PCR, TCR beta CDR3 was amplified across 54 Vbeta and 13 Jbeta. From the immunoSEQ multiplex PCR reads, TCRdb called clonotypes with MiXCR, one entry per CDR3 protein. The repertoire holds over 130,000 distinct CDR3 sequences, 95% seen once, with more than 0.11% in the top ten. The CDR3 runs to 17 residues. The ends were cut back, 1 base at V and 5 bases at J, with 15 bases in the middle. The V gene's germline CDR1 is MGHRA and CDR2 YSYEKL. The diagnostic criteria were recently defined, and patients with Susac syndrome met them for definite or probable disease.

The chain employs TRBV4-1 and TRBJ1-6; weak D call: TRBD1 (6 bases). The sequence derives from a human donor with Susac syndrome. Sequenced: CD4+ T cells from PBMCs. The CDR3 DNA follows: TGCGCCAGCAGCCAAGGGCCCAAGGGGGAGAATAATTCACCCCTCCACTTT. Residues: CASSQGPKGENNSPLHF.